This T cell receptor beta chain was obtained from a study of blood T cells in healthy people across ages (dated by TCRdb to about 2015). A note on the overall study: In model experiments, roughly one uniquely barcoded TCR beta cDNA molecule per two T cells was captured by template switching. To avoid experimental bias, donors of different ages were spread randomly across the sequencing lanes. The study analyzed two additional independent replicas of 1 million unique cDNA reads from the same blood draw for two donors, one aged 18 to 30 and one aged 80 or older. Four age groups were formed from the donors: young (average about 17 years), middle-aged (roughly 38), aged (about 62) and long-lived (about 80). Using deep sequencing normalized with unique cDNA molecular identifiers, the study measured how TCR beta repertoire diversity changes with age. The research as a whole found: Observed TCR beta diversity correlated strongly with the percentage of naive T cells measured by flow cytometry. As age increased, observed TCR beta diversity per million T cells dropped in a roughly linear way, and a significant reduction was already evident by age roughly 40. Estimates of total diversity based on one million sequenced T cells were regarded as lower bounds and as underestimates. Conclusive comparison of naive and antigen-experienced compartments was prevented by the profiling of bulk unsorted PBMCs. Compared with the aged group, the long-lived group had more naive CD4+ T cells, fewer expanded clones and increased TCR diversity, a pattern suggesting age selection. Because the CMV infection status of the donors was unknown, age-related changes in expanded clonotypes may potentially have been confounded.

CDR1 and CDR2, per the germline V gene, are MDHEN and SYDVKM. Its CDR3 holds 13 amino acids, cysteine through phenylalanine. Kept here is only the CDR3 DNA, which spans 39 bases and is read in frame from base 1. Trimming at the junction amounts to 6 bases on V and 5 bases on J, and the germline ends lie 13 bases apart. About this clonotype: Its antigen remains unidentified. Per-base qualities were not stored, and no clone one base away is much larger.

Systemically healthy Caucasian individuals from Russia, about 38 in total and aged about 6 to 100 years, were included as donors. Each donor gave 8 to 10 milliliters of peripheral blood, drawn into EDTA-treated Vacutainer tubes. Ficoll-Paque density-gradient centrifugation was used to isolate PBMCs, with at least 6.5 million per sample. Total RNA was extracted from PBMCs with Trizol reagent, with at least 6 micrograms obtained per sample. The percentages of naive CD45RAhigh/CD27high T cells were determined by flow cytometry on a PBMC aliquot from every donor. Library creation used 5' RACE. Sequenced using an Illumina HiSeq 2500. A second 7 to 11 cycle PCR used a sample-barcoded 5' primer and a J-beta primer mix. A template-switch 5' adaptor carrying 12 random nucleotides introduced a unique molecular identifier onto each TCR beta cDNA molecule. Each sample yielded at least 3 million CDR3-containing paired-end reads. All of the RNA was converted into first-strand cDNA using the Mint cDNA synthesis kit, with a TRBC-specific oligonucleotide serving as the primer. Following uracil-DNA glycosylase treatment, all cDNA underwent a first 18-cycle PCR with the universal primers M1SS and BC2_uni_R. Regarding the original processing steps: Each sample was normalized by randomly selecting 1 million high-quality reads, each carrying a distinct molecular identifier. Reads sharing molecular identifiers were discarded rather than binned into consensus sequences. MiTCR, with a Q25 quality threshold and the strictest error-elimination algorithm, was used for CDR3 identification, clonotype clustering and error correction. Lower-bound total TCR beta diversity was estimated with a nonparametric unseen species model using Euler transformation. Using fastp trimming at Q25 and MiXCR clonotype assembly, TCRdb reanalyzed the public sequencing data and kept in-frame beta chains. Here each entry gathers all rows of one CDR3 protein and keeps the most common genes and DNA. TCRdb's processing, not the authors', yielded these V and J calls. This sample has about 1,000,000 distinct CDR3 sequences in its table, and 40% to 45% of those were observed once. Approximately 17% of the sample belongs to the ten largest clones.

Sample: blood. The chain was built from TRBV28 and TRBJ1-1; the D gene is perhaps TRBD1, on 6 matching bases. This clonotype was obtained from a woman between 55 and 75 years old in good health. CDR3 protein: CASRSRGMTEAFF. The sequenced DNA is TGTGCCAGCAGGTCAAGGGGGATGACTGAAGCTTTCTTT. The full variable domain, with segments outside the CDR3 supplied by the reference TRBV28 and TRBJ1-1 proteins, appears as DVKVTQSSRYLVKRTGEKVFLECVQDMDHENMFWYRQDPGLGLRLIYFSYDVKMKEKGDIPEGYSVSREKKERFSLILESASTNQTSMYLCASRSRGMTEAFFGQGTRLTVV.